Listed here is a single T cell receptor (beta chain). Its target antigen remains unknown. It has no much larger one-base neighbor in the sample; base qualities were not kept. In Seattle, one collaborating source enrolled patients while the infection was active and tracked those patients longitudinally over the course of disease. The collaborating institutions used their own protocols to collect whole blood in K2EDTA tubes. Collaborator samples were shipped for TCRbeta analysis as frozen whole blood, isolated PBMCs, or DNA extracted from either sample type. The immunoSEQ Assay, a bias-controlled multiplex PCR, was used to amplify TCRbeta CDR3 regions from genomic DNA. Turning to the authors' computational methods: The number of nucleated cells in each sample was estimated from the amplification of reference gene primers within the assay. To quantify the absolute abundance of each unique TCRbeta CDR3 rearrangement, sequence reads were collapsed and filtered. For each sample, productive Simpson clonality was calculated as the square root of Simpson's diversity index across productive rearrangements. The table comes from immuneACCESS by way of TCRdb, which keeps in-frame sequences with V and J called. Part of the clones is missing from these tables; in studies checked, under half for an unresolved V gene and the rest for unknown reasons. V and J calls plus clone size are reproduced from that table; the DNA served to infer D and trimming. Within this sample are hundreds of thousands of clones, with 88% of them counted one time only. 7.3% of the sample is in the top ten clones.

The data derive from a study of blood T cell repertoires in COVID-19 (dated by TCRdb to the early 2020s). Concerning the study at large: Collaborator samples came from the United States, Italy and Spain and covered acute and convalescent phases of COVID-19. The prospective study material was composed of cDNA or gDNA derived from T cells, B-cell-depleted T cells, or PBMCs. Subjects who had been exposed to COVID-19, were actively infected with it, or had recovered from it provided the deeply sampled blood TCRbeta repertoires that made up the dataset. The repertoires were released in a freely available public database meant as a resource for research on the immune response to SARS-CoV-2. The samples were drawn from the first 160 participants of the ongoing ImmuneRACE study and from some 1,300 subjects provided by 6 global collaborators. Nearly every sample came with metadata listing a de-identified subject ID, COVID-19 status, age in years and sex. Where HLA class I and class II types were available, the types were taken from metadata supplied by the sample provider, not from assay-based typing.

The research as a whole found: The amount of clinical and demographic metadata varied by source and participant and was provided uncurated.

The sequenced material came from peripheral blood. The TCR comes from a woman between 65 and 79 years old with COVID-19, enrolled during active disease.

The base sequence is TGTGCCAGCAGGAGACAAGAGGGTTCCCGCTACACCTTC. Translation gives CASRRQEGSRYTF. This sequence uses TRBV6-6 and TRBJ1-2, with no confident D gene call. The CDR3, from cysteine to phenylalanine, totals 13 residues. Just the 39-base CDR3 DNA is kept, in frame starting at base 1. The CDR1 and CDR2 encoded by the germline V gene (reference sequence) are MNHNY and SVGAGI. Between the V and J ends, shortened by 6 bases and 9 bases respectively, the junction contains 17 bases.